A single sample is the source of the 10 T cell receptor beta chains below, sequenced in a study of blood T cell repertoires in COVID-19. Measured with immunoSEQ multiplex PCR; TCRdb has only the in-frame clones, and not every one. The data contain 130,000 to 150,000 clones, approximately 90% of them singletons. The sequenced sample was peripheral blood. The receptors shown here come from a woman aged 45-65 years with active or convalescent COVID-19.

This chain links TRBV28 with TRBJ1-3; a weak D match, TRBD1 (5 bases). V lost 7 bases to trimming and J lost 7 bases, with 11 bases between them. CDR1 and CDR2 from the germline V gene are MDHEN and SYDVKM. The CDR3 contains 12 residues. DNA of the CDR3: TGTGCCAGCACCCTTAAGGGGAACACCATATATTTT. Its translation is CASTLKGNTIYF.

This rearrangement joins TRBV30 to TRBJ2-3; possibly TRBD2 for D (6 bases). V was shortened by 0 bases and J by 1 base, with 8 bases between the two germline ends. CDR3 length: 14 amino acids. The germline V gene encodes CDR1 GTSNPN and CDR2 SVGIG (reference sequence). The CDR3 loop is CAWSVSGGTDTQYF. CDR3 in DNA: TGTGCCTGGAGTGTATCGGGAGGCACAGATACGCAGTATTTT. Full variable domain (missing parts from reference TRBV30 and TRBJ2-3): SQTIHQWPATLVQPVGSPLSLECTVEGTSNPNLYWYRQAAGRGLQLLFYSVGIGQISSEVPQNLSASRPQDRQFILSSKKLLLSDSGFYLCAWSVSGGTDTQYFGPGTRLTVL.

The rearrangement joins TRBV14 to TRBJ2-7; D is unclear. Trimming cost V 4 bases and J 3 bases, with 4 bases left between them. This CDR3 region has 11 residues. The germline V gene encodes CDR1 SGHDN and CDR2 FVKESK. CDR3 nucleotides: TGTGCCAGCAGCCCCGGCTACGAGCAGTACTTC. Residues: CASSPGYEQYF.

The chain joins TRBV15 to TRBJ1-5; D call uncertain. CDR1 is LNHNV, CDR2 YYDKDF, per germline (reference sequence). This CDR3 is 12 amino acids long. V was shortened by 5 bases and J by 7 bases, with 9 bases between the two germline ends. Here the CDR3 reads CATSWPAQPQHF. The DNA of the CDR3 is TGTGCCACCAGCTGGCCTGCCCAGCCCCAGCATTTT.

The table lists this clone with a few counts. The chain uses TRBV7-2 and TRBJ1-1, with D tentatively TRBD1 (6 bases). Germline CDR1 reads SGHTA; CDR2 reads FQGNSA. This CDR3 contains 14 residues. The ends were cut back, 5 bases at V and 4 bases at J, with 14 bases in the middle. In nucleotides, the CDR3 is TGTGCCAGCAGCCTCAGACAGGCCGGCACTGAAGCTTTCTTT. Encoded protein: CASSLRQAGTEAFF.

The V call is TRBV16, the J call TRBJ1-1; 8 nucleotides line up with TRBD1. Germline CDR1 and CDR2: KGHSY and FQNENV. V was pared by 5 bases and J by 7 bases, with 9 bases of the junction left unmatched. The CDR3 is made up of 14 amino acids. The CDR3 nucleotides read TGTGCCAGCAGCGACAGGGGAGAAAAAGGTGAAGCTTTCTTT. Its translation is CASSDRGEKGEAFF.

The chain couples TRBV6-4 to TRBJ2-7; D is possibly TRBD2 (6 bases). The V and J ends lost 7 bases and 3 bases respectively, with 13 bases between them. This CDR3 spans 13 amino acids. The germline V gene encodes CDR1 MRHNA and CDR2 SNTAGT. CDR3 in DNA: TGTGCCAGCACCAGGGACTCCGTCTACGAGCAGTACTTC. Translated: CASTRDSVYEQYF.

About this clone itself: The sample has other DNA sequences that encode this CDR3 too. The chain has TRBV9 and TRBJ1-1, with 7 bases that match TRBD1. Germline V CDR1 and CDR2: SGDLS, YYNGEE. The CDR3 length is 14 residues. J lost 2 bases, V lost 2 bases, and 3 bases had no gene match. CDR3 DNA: TGTGCCAGCAGCGTCGGACAGGCCAACACTGAAGCTTTCTTT. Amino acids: CASSVGQANTEAFF. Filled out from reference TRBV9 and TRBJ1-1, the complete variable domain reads DSGVTQTPKHLITATGQRVTLRCSPRSGDLSVYWYQQSLDQGLQFLIQYYNGEERAKGNILERFSAQQFPDLHSELNLSSLELGDSALYFCASSVGQANTEAFFGQGTRLTVV.

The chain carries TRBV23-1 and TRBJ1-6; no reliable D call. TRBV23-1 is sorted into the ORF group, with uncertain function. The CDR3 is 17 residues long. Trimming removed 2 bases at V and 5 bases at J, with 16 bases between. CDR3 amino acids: CASSQPGGGFDNSPLHF. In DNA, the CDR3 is TGCGCCAGCAGTCAACCGGGAGGAGGTTTCGATAATTCACCCCTCCACTTT.

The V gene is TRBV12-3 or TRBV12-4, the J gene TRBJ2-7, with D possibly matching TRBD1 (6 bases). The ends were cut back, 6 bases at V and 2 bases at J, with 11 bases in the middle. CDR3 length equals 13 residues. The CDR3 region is CASRRDTAYEQYF. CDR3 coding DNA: TGTGCCAGCAGAAGGGACACGGCCTACGAGCAGTACTTC.